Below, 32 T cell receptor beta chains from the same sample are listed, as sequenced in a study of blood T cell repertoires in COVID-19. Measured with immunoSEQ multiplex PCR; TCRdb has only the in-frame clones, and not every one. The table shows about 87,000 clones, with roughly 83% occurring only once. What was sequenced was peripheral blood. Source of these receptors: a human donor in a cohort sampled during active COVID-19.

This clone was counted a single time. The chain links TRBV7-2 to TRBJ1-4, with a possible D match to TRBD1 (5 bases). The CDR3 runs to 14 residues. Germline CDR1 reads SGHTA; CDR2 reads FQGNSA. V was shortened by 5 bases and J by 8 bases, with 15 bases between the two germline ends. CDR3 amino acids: CASSPREAGEKLFF. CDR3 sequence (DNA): TGTGCCAGCAGCCCCCGCGAGGCAGGGGAAAAACTGTTTTTT.

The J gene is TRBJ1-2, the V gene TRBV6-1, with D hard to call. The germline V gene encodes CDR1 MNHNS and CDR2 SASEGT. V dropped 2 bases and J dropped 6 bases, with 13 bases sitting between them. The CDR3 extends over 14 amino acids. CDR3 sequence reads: CASSELSGIDGYTF. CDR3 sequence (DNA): TGTGCCAGCAGTGAACTGTCAGGAATCGATGGCTACACCTTC.

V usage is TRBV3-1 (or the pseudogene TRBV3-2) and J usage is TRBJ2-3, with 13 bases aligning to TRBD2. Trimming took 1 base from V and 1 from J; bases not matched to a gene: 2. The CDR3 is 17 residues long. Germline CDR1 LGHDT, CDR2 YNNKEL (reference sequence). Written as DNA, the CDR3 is TGTGCCAGCAGCCAAGGAGGACTAGCGGGGGGCACAGATACGCAGTATTTT. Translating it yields CASSQGGLAGGTDTQYF.

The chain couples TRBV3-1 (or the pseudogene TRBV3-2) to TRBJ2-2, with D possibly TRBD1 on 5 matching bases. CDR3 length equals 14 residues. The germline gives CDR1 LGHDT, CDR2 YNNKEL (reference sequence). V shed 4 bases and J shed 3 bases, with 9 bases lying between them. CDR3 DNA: TGTGCCAGCAGCCCGGGCAGGGACACCGGGGAGCTGTTTTTT. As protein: CASSPGRDTGELFF.

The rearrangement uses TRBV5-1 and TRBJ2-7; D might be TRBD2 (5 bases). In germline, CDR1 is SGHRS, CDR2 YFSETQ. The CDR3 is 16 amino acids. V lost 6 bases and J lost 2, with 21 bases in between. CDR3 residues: CASTKGGGRGPYEQYF. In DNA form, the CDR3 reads TGCGCCAGCACGAAAGGAGGCGGACGCGGGCCCTACGAGCAGTACTTC.

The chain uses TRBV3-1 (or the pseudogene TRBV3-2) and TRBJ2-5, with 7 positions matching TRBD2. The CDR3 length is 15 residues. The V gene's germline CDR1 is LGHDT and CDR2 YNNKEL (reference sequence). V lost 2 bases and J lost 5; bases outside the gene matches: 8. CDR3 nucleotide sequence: TGTGCCAGCAGCCAACCTAGGACTAGGGGTGAGACCCAGTACTTC. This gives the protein CASSQPRTRGETQYF.

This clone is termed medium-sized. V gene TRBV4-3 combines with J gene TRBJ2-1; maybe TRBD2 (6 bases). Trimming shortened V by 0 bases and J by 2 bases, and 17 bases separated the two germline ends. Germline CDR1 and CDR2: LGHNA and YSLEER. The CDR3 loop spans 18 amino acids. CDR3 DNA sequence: TGCGCCAGCAGCCAAGATGTTCTCGGCGGAGGGACCTACAATGAGCAGTTCTTC. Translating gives CASSQDVLGGGTYNEQFF.

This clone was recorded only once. CDR3 DNA: TGTGCCAGTAAGGGCAGGGGGCGAGGGGAGCTGTTTTTT. This translates into CASKGRGRGELFF. This chain links TRBV19 with TRBJ2-2, with 8 nucleotides matching TRBD1. The CDR3 length is 13 residues. The germline CDR1 and CDR2 sequences are LNHDA and SQIVND (reference sequence). After removal of 7 bases from V and 8 bases from J, the junction contained 6 bases not matched to a gene. The full variable domain, rest sourced from reference TRBV19 and TRBJ2-2, is DGGITQSPKYLFRKEGQNVTLSCEQNLNHDAMYWYRQDPGQGLRLIYYSQIVNDFQKGDIAEGYSVSREKKESFPLTVTSAQKNPTAFYLCASKGRGRGELFFGEGSRLTVL.

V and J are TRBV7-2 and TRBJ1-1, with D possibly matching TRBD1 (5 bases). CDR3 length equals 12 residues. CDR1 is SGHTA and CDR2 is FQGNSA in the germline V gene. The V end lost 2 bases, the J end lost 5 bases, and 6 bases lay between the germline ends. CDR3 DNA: TGTGCCAGCAGCTTACGGGGGACTGAAGCTTTCTTT. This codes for CASSLRGTEAFF.

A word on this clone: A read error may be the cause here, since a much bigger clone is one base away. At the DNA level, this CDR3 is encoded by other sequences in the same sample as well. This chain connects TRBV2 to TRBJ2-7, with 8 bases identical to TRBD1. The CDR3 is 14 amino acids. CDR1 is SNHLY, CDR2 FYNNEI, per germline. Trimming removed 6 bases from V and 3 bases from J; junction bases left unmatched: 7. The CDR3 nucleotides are TGTGCCAGCAGGTTTACCGGGACAGGCTACGAGCAGTACTTC. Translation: CASRFTGTGYEQYF.

In DNA, the CDR3 is TGCGCCAGCAGTGACGGGTCATATACGCAGTATTTT. It codes for CASSDGSYTQYF. V is TRBV10-1 and J is TRBJ2-3; no reliable D call. The germline CDR1 and CDR2 sequences are WNHNN and SYGVQD (reference sequence). The CDR3 runs to 12 residues. Trimming pared 3 bases from V and 7 bases from J, leaving 8 bases between.

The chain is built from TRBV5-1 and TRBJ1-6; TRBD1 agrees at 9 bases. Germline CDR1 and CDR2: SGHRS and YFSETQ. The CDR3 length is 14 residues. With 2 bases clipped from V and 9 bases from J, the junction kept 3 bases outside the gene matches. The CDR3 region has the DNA TGCGCCAGCAGCTTCGGGACAGGGTCTTCACCCCTCCACTTT. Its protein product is CASSFGTGSSPLHF.

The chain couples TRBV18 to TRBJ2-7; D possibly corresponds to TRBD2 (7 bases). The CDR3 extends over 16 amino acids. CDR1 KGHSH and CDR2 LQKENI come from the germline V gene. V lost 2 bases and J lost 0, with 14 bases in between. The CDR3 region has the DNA TGTGCCAGCTCACCATTAGGGGGAGGGAACTCCTACGAGCAGTACTTC. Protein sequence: CASSPLGGGNSYEQYF.

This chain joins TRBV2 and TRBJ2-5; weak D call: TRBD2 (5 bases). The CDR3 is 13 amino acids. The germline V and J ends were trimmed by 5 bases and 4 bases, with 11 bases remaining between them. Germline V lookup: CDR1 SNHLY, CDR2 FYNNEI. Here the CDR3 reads CASSRFEGETQYF. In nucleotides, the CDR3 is TGTGCCAGCAGTAGATTCGAGGGAGAGACCCAGTACTTC.

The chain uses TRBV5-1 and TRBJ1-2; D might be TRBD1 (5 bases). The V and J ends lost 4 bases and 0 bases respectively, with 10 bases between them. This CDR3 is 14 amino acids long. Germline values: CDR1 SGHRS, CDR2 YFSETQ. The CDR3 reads CASSPGGPNYGYTF. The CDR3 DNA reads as TGCGCCAGCAGCCCCGGGGGTCCTAACTATGGCTACACCTTC.

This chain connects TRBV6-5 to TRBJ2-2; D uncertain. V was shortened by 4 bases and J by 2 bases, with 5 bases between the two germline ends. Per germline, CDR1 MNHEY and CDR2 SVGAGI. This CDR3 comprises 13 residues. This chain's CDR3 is CASSLLNTGELFF. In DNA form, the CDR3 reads TGTGCCAGCAGTTTGCTAAACACCGGGGAGCTGTTTTTT.

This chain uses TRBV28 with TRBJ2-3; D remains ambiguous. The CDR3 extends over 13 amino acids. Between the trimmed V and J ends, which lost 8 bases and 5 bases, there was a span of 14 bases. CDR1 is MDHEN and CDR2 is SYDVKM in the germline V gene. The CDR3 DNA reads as TGTGCCAGCGGCGAGCAGGTCCTAGATACGCAGTATTTT. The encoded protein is CASGEQVLDTQYF.

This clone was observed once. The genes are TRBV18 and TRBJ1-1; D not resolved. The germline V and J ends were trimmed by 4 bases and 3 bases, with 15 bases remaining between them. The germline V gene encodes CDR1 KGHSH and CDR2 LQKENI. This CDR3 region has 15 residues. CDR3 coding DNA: TGTGCCAGCTCACTCGTCGAATTACGGGACACTGAAGCTTTCTTT. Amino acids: CASSLVELRDTEAFF.

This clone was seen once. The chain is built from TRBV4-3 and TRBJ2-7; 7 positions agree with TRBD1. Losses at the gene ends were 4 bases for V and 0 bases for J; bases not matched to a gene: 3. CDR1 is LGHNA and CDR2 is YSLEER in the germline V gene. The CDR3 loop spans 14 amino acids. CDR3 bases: TGCGCCAGCAGCCGGGACAGCTCCTCCTACGAGCAGTACTTC. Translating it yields CASSRDSSSYEQYF.

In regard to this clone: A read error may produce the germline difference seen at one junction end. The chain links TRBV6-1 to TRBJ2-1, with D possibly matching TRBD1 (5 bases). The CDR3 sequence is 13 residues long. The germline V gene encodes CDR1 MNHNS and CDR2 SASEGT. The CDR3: CASGDSSYNEQFF. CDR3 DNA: TGTGCCAGCGGTGACAGCTCCTACAATGAGCAGTTCTTC.

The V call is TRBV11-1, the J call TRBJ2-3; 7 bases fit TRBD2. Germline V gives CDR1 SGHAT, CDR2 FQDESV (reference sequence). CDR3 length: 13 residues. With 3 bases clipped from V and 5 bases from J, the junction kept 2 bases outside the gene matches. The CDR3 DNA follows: TGTGCCAGCAGCTTGGCGGGAGTAGATACGCAGTATTTT. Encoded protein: CASSLAGVDTQYF.

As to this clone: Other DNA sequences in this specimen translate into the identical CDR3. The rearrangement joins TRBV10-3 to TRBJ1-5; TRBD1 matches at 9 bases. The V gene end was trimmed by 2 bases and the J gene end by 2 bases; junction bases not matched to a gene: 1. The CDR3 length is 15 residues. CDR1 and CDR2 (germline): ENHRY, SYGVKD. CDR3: CAISERDRGNQPQHF. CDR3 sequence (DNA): TGTGCCATCAGTGAGCGGGACAGGGGCAATCAGCCCCAGCATTTT.

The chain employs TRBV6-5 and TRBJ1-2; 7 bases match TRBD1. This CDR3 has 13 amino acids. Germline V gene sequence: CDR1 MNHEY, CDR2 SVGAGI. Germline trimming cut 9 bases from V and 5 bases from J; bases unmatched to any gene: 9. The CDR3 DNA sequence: TGTGCCAGAAGGGACGCAGGGGGGTATGGCTACACCTTC. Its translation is CARRDAGGYGYTF.

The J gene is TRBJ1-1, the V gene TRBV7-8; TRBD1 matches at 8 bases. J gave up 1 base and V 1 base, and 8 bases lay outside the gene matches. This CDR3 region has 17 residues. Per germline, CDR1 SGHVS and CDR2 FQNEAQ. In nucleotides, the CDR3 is TGTGCCAGCAGCTTAGGACAGGGGCGTCTCGGGAACACTGAAGCTTTCTTT. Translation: CASSLGQGRLGNTEAFF.

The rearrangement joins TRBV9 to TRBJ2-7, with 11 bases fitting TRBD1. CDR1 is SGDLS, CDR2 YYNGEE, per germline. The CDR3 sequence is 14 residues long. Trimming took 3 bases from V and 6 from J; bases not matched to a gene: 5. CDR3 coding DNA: TGTGCCAGCAGCGGACCGGGACAGGGGGTCGAGCAGTACTTC. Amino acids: CASSGPGQGVEQYF.

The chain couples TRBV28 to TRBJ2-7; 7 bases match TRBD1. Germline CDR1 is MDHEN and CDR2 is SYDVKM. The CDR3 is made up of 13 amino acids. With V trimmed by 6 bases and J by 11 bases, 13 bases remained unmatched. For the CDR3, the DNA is TGTGCCAGCAGCGCCCCCCGCGACAGGGTAGAGTACTTC. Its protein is CASSAPRDRVEYF.

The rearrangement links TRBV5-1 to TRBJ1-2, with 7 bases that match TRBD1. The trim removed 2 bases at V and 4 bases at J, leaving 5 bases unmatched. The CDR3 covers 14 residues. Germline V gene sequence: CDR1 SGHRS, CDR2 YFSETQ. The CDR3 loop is CASSFRGQTYGYTF. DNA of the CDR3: TGCGCCAGCAGCTTTAGGGGACAGACCTATGGCTACACCTTC.

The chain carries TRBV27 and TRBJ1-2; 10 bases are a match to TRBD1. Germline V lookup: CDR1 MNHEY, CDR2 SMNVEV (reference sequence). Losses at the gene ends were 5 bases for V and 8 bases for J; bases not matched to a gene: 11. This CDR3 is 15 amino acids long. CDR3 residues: CASSQPGTGAEGYTF. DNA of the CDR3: TGTGCCAGCAGTCAGCCCGGGACAGGGGCTGAGGGCTACACCTTC.

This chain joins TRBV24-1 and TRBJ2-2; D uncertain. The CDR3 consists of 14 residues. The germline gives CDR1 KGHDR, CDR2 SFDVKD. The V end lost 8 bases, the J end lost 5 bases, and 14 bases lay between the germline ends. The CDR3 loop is CATTSPDETGELFF. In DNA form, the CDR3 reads TGTGCCACCACCTCCCCAGATGAAACCGGGGAGCTGTTTTTT.

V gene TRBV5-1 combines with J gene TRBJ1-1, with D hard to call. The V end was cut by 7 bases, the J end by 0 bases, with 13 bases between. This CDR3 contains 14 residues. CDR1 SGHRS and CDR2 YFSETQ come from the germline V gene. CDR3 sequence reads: CASSSHQVNTEAFF. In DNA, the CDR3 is TGCGCCAGCTCATCCCATCAGGTGAACACTGAAGCTTTCTTT.

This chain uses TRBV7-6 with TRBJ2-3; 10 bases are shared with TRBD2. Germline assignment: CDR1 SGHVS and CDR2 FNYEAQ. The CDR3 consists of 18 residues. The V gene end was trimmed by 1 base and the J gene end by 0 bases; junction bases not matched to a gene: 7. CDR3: CASSLGASGSTSTDTQYF. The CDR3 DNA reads TGTGCCAGCAGCTTAGGGGCTAGCGGGAGTACCAGCACAGATACGCAGTATTTT.

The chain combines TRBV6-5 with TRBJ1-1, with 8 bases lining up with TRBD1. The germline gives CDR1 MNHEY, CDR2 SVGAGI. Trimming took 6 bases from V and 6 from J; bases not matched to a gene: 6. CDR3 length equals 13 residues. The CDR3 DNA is TGTGCCAGCAGCACCGACAGGGGCGCTGAAGCTTTCTTT. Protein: CASSTDRGAEAFF.